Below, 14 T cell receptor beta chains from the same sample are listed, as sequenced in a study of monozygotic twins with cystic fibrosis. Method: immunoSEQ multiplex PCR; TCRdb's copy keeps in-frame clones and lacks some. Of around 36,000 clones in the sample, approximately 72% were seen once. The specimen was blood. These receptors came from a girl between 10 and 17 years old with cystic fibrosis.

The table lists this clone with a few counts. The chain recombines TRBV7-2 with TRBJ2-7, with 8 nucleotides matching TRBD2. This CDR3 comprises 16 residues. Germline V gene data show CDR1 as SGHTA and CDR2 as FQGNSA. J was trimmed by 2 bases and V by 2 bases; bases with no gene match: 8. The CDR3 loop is CASSLIVAGMPYEQYV. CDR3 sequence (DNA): TGTGCCAGCAGCTTAATTGTAGCGGGAATGCCCTACGAGCAGTACGTC.

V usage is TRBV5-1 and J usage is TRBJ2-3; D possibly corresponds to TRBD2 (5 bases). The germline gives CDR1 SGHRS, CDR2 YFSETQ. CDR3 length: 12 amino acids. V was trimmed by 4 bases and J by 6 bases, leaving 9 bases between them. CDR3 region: CASSPRGDTQYF. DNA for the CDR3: TGCGCCAGCAGCCCTCGCGGGGATACGCAGTATTTT.

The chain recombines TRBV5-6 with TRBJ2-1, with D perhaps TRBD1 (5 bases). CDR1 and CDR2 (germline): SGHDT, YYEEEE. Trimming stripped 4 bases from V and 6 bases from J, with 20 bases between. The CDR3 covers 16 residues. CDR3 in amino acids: CASSRPSGRVGNEQFF. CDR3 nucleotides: TGTGCCAGCAGCCGACCATCGGGCAGGGTTGGCAATGAGCAGTTCTTC.

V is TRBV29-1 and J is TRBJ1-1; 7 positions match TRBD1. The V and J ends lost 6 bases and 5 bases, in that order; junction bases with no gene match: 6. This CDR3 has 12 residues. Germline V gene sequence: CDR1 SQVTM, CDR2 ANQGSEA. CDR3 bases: TGCAGCGTCGAAAGACAGGGAACTGAAGCTTTCTTT. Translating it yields CSVERQGTEAFF.

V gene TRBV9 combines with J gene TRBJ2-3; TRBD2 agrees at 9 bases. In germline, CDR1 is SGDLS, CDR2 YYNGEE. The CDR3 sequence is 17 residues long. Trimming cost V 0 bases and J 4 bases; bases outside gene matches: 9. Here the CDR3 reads CASSVEEGGRGADTQYF. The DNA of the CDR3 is TGTGCCAGCAGCGTAGAAGAGGGCGGGAGGGGGGCAGATACGCAGTATTTT. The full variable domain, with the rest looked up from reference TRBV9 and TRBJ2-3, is DSGVTQTPKHLITATGQRVTLRCSPRSGDLSVYWYQQSLDQGLQFLIQYYNGEERAKGNILERFSAQQFPDLHSELNLSSLELGDSALYFCASSVEEGGRGADTQYFGPGTRLTVL.

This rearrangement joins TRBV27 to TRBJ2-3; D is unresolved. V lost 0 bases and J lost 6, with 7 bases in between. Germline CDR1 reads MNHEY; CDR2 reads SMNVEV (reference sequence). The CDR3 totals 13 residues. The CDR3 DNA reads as TGTGCCAGCAGTTTATCAGCATCGGATACGCAGTATTTT. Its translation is CASSLSASDTQYF.

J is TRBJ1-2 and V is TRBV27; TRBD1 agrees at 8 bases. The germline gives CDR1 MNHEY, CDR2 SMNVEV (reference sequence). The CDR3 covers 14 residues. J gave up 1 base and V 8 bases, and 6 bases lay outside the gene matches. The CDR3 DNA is TGTGCCAGCGGCCCAGACAGGGGTAACTATGGCTACACCTTC. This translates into CASGPDRGNYGYTF.

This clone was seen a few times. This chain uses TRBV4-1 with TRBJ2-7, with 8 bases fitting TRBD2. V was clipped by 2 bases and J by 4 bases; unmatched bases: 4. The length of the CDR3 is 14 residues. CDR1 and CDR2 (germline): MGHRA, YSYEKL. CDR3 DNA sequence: TGCGCCAGCAGCCAAACCGGGACTAGTTACGAGCAGTACTTC. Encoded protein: CASSQTGTSYEQYF.

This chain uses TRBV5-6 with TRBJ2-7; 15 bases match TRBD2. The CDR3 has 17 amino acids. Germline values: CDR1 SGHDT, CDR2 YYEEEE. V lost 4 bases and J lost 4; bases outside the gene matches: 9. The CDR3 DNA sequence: TGTGCCAGCAGCCCAGGACTAGCGGGAGGGCCCAGGTACGAGCAGTACGTC. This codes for CASSPGLAGGPRYEQYV.

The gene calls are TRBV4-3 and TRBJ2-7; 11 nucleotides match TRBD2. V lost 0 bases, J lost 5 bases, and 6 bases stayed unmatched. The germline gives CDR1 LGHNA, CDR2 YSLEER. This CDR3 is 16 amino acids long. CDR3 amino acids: CASSQDLTSGSHEQYF. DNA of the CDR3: TGCGCCAGCAGCCAAGATCTAACTAGCGGGAGTCACGAGCAGTACTTC.

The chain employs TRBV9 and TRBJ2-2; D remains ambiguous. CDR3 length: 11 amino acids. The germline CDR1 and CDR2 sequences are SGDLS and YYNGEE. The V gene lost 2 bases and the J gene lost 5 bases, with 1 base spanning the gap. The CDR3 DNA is TGTGCCAGCAGCGTGACCGGGGAGCTGTTTTTT. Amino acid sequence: CASSVTGELFF.

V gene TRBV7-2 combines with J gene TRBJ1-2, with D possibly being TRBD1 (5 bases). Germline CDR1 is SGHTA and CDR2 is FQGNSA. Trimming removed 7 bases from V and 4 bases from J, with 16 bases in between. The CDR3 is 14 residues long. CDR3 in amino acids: CASTPAGGVYGYTF. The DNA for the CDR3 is TGTGCCAGCACACCTGCGGGGGGGGTCTATGGCTACACCTTC.

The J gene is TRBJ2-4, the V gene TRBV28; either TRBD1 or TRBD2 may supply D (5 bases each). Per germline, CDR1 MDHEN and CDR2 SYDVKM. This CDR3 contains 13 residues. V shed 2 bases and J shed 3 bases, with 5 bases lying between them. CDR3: CASSLGGKNIQYF. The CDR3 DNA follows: TGTGCCAGCAGTTTAGGGGGCAAAAACATTCAGTACTTC.

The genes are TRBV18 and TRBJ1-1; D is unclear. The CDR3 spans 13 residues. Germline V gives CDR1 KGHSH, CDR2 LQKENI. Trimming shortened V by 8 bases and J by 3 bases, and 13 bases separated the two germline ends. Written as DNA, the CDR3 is TGTGCCAGCCAAATAAGGGCGGACACTGAAGCTTTCTTT. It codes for CASQIRADTEAFF.